This T cell receptor beta chain was captured in a study of control samples from healthy donors and cancer patients. Repertoires were generated with immunoSEQ multiplex PCR, while TCRdb's copy carries only in-frame clones and drops some. Of around 250,000 clones listed, approximately 80% are singletons. This CDR3 has 14 amino acids. Input material: PBMCs. The sequence came from a woman aged 55-70 years with lung cancer. The chain uses TRBV21-1 and TRBJ1-5; no DNA check was done on the table's D call, TRBD1. TRBV21-1 is labeled a pseudogene. The CDR3 DNA sequence: TGTGCCAGCAGCAGCCAGTCTAGCAATCAGCCCCAGCATTTT. Translated, it gives CASSSQSSNQPQHF.